The 31 T cell receptor beta chains in this list originate from one sample, sequenced in a study of cytomegalovirus exposure and HLA in healthy donors. PCR used 60 Vbeta primers and 13 Jbeta primers. Here immunoSEQ multiplex PCR was the method, and the copy in TCRdb shows in-frame clones only, minus some. The sample holds approximately 68,000 clones, 75% seen once. The sample comprised PBMCs. These receptors were taken from a woman aged 30 to 39 in good health and CMV-seropositive.

J is TRBJ1-2 and V is TRBV4-3, with TRBD1 as a possible D gene (6 bases). The CDR3 has 15 residues. V dropped 7 bases and J dropped 2 bases, with 17 bases sitting between them. Germline V lookup: CDR1 LGHNA, CDR2 YSLEER. CDR3 loop: CASTPTGNTNYGYTF. Written as DNA, the CDR3 is TGCGCCAGCACCCCGACAGGAAACACCAACTATGGCTACACCTTC.

This chain connects TRBV6-1 to TRBJ2-7; no clear D gene. CDR3 size: 13 residues. Trimming removed 5 bases from V and 1 base from J, with 9 bases in between. Per germline, CDR1 MNHNS and CDR2 SASEGT. CDR3 loop: CASSREVSYEQYF. CDR3 nucleotides: TGTGCCAGCAGTCGAGAGGTGTCCTACGAGCAGTACTTC.

The chain carries TRBV10-1 and TRBJ2-7; the D gene is possibly TRBD1 (6 bases). The germline V gene encodes CDR1 WNHNN and CDR2 SYGVQD (reference sequence). V lost 0 bases and J lost 2, with 11 bases in between. The length of the CDR3 is 15 residues. CDR3 amino acids: CASSESTGPAYEQYF. The DNA for the CDR3 is TGCGCCAGCAGTGAGTCGACAGGTCCGGCCTACGAGCAGTACTTC.

In its sample, this clone was seen once. This chain connects TRBV28 to TRBJ1-3; no clear D gene. The germline gives CDR1 MDHEN, CDR2 SYDVKM. V was pared by 9 bases and J by 0 bases, with 18 bases between. This CDR3 contains 16 residues. CDR3 residues: CASKSRGLGSGNTIYF. The CDR3 nucleotides are TGTGCCAGTAAAAGTCGGGGTTTGGGCTCTGGAAACACCATATATTTT.

V gene TRBV19 combines with J gene TRBJ1-5; D perhaps matches TRBD1 (6 bases). Germline V CDR1 and CDR2: LNHDA, SQIVND (reference sequence). This CDR3 is 13 amino acids long. Trimming stripped 6 bases from V and 4 bases from J, with 10 bases between. CDR3 in amino acids: CASRLQGNQPQHF. The CDR3 DNA reads TGTGCCAGTAGATTACAGGGAAATCAGCCCCAGCATTTT.

V and J are TRBV25-1 and TRBJ1-2; perhaps TRBD1 as D (6 bases). CDR1 MGHDK and CDR2 SYGVNS come from the germline V gene. This CDR3 spans 15 amino acids. Deletions cut 0 bases from V and 7 bases from J, with 15 bases between. The CDR3 DNA reads as TGTGCCAGCAGTGAATACCGCGGGGGGGCGTCTGGCTACACCTTC. Translated: CASSEYRGGASGYTF.

The rearrangement uses TRBV7-9 and TRBJ2-1, with TRBD2 as a possible D gene (5 bases). This CDR3 is 14 amino acids long. CDR1 SEHNR and CDR2 FQNEAQ come from the germline V gene (reference sequence). Trimming left V 0 bases short and J 6 bases short, with 9 bases between. The CDR3 DNA reads as TGTGCCAGCAGCTTAGCGGGAGCGGTCAATGAGCAGTTCTTC. Amino acid sequence: CASSLAGAVNEQFF.

V is TRBV19 and J is TRBJ2-1; 11 nucleotides line up with TRBD2. The germline V gene encodes CDR1 LNHDA and CDR2 SQIVND (reference sequence). The V gene end was trimmed by 4 bases and the J gene end by 7 bases; junction bases not matched to a gene: 9. The CDR3 length is 16 residues. CDR3 protein: CASSRPTSGVGNEQFF. The CDR3 DNA sequence: TGTGCCAGTAGTAGACCGACTAGCGGGGTGGGAAATGAGCAGTTCTTC. Combining the CDR3 with reference TRBV19 and TRBJ2-1 gives the whole variable domain DGGITQSPKYLFRKEGQNVTLSCEQNLNHDAMYWYRQDPGQGLRLIYYSQIVNDFQKGDIAEGYSVSREKKESFPLTVTSAQKNPTAFYLCASSRPTSGVGNEQFFGPGTRLTVL.

This chain connects TRBV6-6 to TRBJ2-7; the match to TRBD1 covers 8 bases. The CDR3 has 12 residues. CDR1 is MNHNY, CDR2 SVGAGI, per germline (reference sequence). The V gene end was trimmed by 10 bases and the J gene end by 4 bases; junction bases not matched to a gene: 6. CDR3 region: CAIGQGLYEQYF. The CDR3 nucleotides are TGTGCCATAGGACAGGGACTTTACGAGCAGTACTTC.

The CDR3 DNA sequence: TGTGCCAGCAGCTTAGTGGGGACAGGGAAGATGTCGGACATTCAGTACTTC. This gives the protein CASSLVGTGKMSDIQYF. The chain is built from TRBV7-2 and TRBJ2-4; 9 positions match TRBD1. Per the germline V gene, CDR1 is SGHTA and CDR2 is FQGNSA. The length of the CDR3 is 17 residues. V shed 1 base and J 8 bases; nucleotides not matched to a gene: 12.

The chain has TRBV7-9 and TRBJ2-1; D may be TRBD1 (5 bases). Trimming pared 1 base from V and 7 bases from J, leaving 11 bases between. The CDR3 consists of 14 residues. CDR1 and CDR2 (germline): SEHNR, FQNEAQ (reference sequence). CDR3 in amino acids: CASSLGGGVNEQFF. The DNA for the CDR3 is TGTGCCAGCAGCTTAGGGGGCGGTGTGAATGAGCAGTTCTTC. The variable domain in full, with the rest retrieved from reference TRBV7-9 and TRBJ2-1, is DTGVSQNPRHKITKRGQNVTFRCDPISEHNRLYWYRQTLGQGPEFLTYFQNEAQLEKSRLLSDRFSAERPKGSFSTLEIQRTEQGDSAMYLCASSLGGGVNEQFFGPGTRLTVL.

J is TRBJ1-1 and V is TRBV5-5, with unresolved D. CDR3 size: 13 residues. The germline V and J ends were trimmed by 4 bases and 5 bases, with 12 bases remaining between them. From germline, CDR1 is SGHKS and CDR2 YYEKEE (reference sequence). The CDR3 DNA sequence: TGTGCCAGCAGCCGAGAGGTGGTTACTGAAGCTTTCTTT. Its protein product is CASSREVVTEAFF.

V is TRBV6-5 and J is TRBJ1-2, with 8 bases matching TRBD1. CDR3 length equals 15 residues. Germline-derived CDR1 and CDR2 are MNHEY and SVGAGI. V was pared by 4 bases and J by 7 bases, with 11 bases of the junction left unmatched. CDR3 loop: CASSSTPQDRAGYTF. The CDR3 region has the DNA TGTGCCAGCAGTTCCACGCCCCAGGACAGGGCTGGCTACACCTTC.

This clone has a single count. This chain joins TRBV5-6 and TRBJ2-2; 8 bases fit TRBD2. The germline gives CDR1 SGHDT, CDR2 YYEEEE. The CDR3 sequence is 14 residues long. Trimming took 4 bases from V and 5 from J; bases not matched to a gene: 4. In DNA, the CDR3 is TGTGCCAGCAGCGGGGCTAGCGGGACCGGGGAGCTGTTTTTT. It translates to CASSGASGTGELFF.

The rearrangement links TRBV6-1 to TRBJ2-7, with a weak D call TRBD1 (6 bases). CDR1 and CDR2 (germline): MNHNS, SASEGT. The CDR3 is made up of 17 amino acids. Trimming stripped 0 bases from V and 0 bases from J, with 15 bases between. The CDR3 region is CASSEALATGRSYEQYF. The CDR3 nucleotides read TGTGCCAGCAGTGAAGCGCTCGCGACAGGCCGCTCCTACGAGCAGTACTTC.

The chain uses TRBV28 and TRBJ2-5; the D gene is possibly TRBD2 (6 bases). Trimming shortened V by 2 bases and J by 3 bases, and 16 bases separated the two germline ends. Germline values: CDR1 MDHEN, CDR2 SYDVKM. CDR3 length equals 16 residues. The CDR3 protein is CASSLIGGAGEETQYF. The CDR3 coding sequence is TGTGCCAGCAGTTTAATAGGCGGGGCCGGAGAAGAGACCCAGTACTTC.

V gene TRBV2 combines with J gene TRBJ2-1; perhaps TRBD2 as D (6 bases). Deletions cut 11 bases from V and 2 bases from J, with 16 bases between. CDR1 and CDR2 from the germline V gene are SNHLY and FYNNEI. The CDR3 runs 14 residues. CDR3 loop: CAHQWGDTYNEQFF. The CDR3 DNA follows: TGTGCCCACCAGTGGGGGGATACCTACAATGAGCAGTTCTTC. The full variable domain, with the rest looked up from reference TRBV2 and TRBJ2-1, is EPEVTQTPSHQVTQMGQEVILRCVPISNHLYFYWYRQILGQKVEFLVSFYNNEISEKSEIFDDQFSVERPDGSNFTLKIRSTKLEDSAMYFCAHQWGDTYNEQFFGPGTRLTVL.

V and J are TRBV5-5 and TRBJ2-1; 9 bases are a match to TRBD1. Germline V gene data show CDR1 as SGHKS and CDR2 as YYEKEE (reference sequence). The CDR3 contains 16 residues. V shed 3 bases, J shed 1 base, and the junction held 5 bases outside the gene matches. The CDR3 DNA reads TGTGCCAGCAGCTCCCTGACAGGGGGATCCTACAATGAGCAGTTCTTC. It is translated as CASSSLTGGSYNEQFF.

This rearrangement joins TRBV29-1 to TRBJ1-1; 7 bases map to TRBD1. V shed 7 bases and J 5 bases; nucleotides not matched to a gene: 7. From germline, CDR1 is SQVTM and CDR2 ANQGSEA. The CDR3 length is 12 residues. The CDR3 here is CSARQGETEAFF. The CDR3 DNA is TGCAGCGCGAGACAGGGAGAAACTGAAGCTTTCTTT.

This chain joins TRBV27 and TRBJ1-2; 7 bases agree with TRBD1. The CDR3 consists of 13 residues. CDR1 is MNHEY and CDR2 is SMNVEV in the germline V gene (reference sequence). V trimming: 5 bases; J trimming: 7 bases; junction bases outside the gene matches: 7. In DNA form, the CDR3 reads TGTGCCAGCAGTAAAACAGGGGCCCGTGGCTACACCTTC. Residues: CASSKTGARGYTF.

The gene calls are TRBV4-3 and TRBJ2-5; TRBD2 agrees at 10 bases. Germline values: CDR1 LGHNA, CDR2 YSLEER. The V and J ends lost 1 base and 5 bases, in that order; junction bases with no gene match: 7. This CDR3 contains 16 residues. The CDR3 loop is CASSQGLAGARETQYF. The CDR3 DNA sequence: TGCGCCAGCAGCCAAGGGCTAGCGGGAGCTAGGGAGACCCAGTACTTC.

The chain combines TRBV30 with TRBJ2-7, with TRBD1 as a possible D gene (5 bases). Germline CDR1 is GTSNPN and CDR2 is SVGIG (reference sequence). The V end lost 1 base, the J end lost 6 bases, and 13 bases lay between the germline ends. The CDR3 totals 13 residues. Here the CDR3 DNA reads TGTGCCTGGAGTGCCGACAGTTGGGGCGAGCAGTACTTC. Its translation: CAWSADSWGEQYF.

This clone came up a few times. J is TRBJ1-1 and V is TRBV6-5; D remains unclear. This CDR3 contains 13 residues. Between the trimmed V and J ends, which lost 0 bases and 6 bases, there was a span of 8 bases. Germline values: CDR1 MNHEY, CDR2 SVGAGI. CDR3 nucleotides: TGTGCCAGCAGTTACTCGGTCCAGGCTGAAGCTTTCTTT. It yields the protein CASSYSVQAEAFF.

The CDR3 sequence is CASSTTGPPYEQYF. CDR3 DNA sequence: TGTGCCAGTAGTACGACAGGGCCCCCCTACGAGCAGTACTTC. The J gene is TRBJ2-7, the V gene TRBV19; TRBD1 agrees at 7 bases. The CDR3 covers 14 residues. V was clipped by 4 bases and J by 2 bases; unmatched bases: 5. Germline CDR1 is LNHDA and CDR2 is SQIVND (reference sequence).

This chain uses TRBV5-1 with TRBJ2-4, with 11 bases aligning to TRBD1. Germline V gives CDR1 SGHRS, CDR2 YFSETQ. V was clipped by 0 bases and J by 6 bases; unmatched bases: 5. The CDR3 extends over 16 amino acids. CDR3 region: CASSLDSGQGVNIQYF. For the CDR3, the DNA is TGCGCCAGCAGCTTGGATTCGGGACAGGGGGTAAACATTCAGTACTTC.

In its sample, this clone was seen once. The gene calls are TRBV30 and TRBJ2-4, with a weak D call TRBD1 (5 bases). Germline V gene data show CDR1 as GTSNPN and CDR2 as SVGIG (reference sequence). The CDR3 sequence is 13 residues long. V was shortened by 0 bases and J by 6 bases, with 9 bases between the two germline ends. The CDR3 DNA sequence: TGTGCCTGGAGTGTGGGGCAGGGAAACATTCAGTACTTC. This gives the protein CAWSVGQGNIQYF.

V is TRBV27 and J is TRBJ1-1, with a tentative D call TRBD1 (6 bases). Between the trimmed V and J ends, which lost 2 bases and 1 base, there was a span of 11 bases. Germline assignment: CDR1 MNHEY and CDR2 SMNVEV (reference sequence). The length of the CDR3 is 15 residues. The CDR3, as DNA: TGTGCCAGCAGTTTAATCAGGGGACCGAACACTGAAGCTTTCTTT. This gives the protein CASSLIRGPNTEAFF.

The chain couples TRBV7-9 to TRBJ1-3, with 9 bases that match TRBD1. The V and J ends lost 10 bases and 8 bases, in that order; junction bases with no gene match: 9. The CDR3 length is 13 residues. The V gene's germline CDR1 is SEHNR and CDR2 FQNEAQ (reference sequence). For the CDR3, the DNA is TGTGCCACGGCCGGGACAGGGAGTCACACCATATATTTT. This sequence encodes CATAGTGSHTIYF.

The V gene is TRBV7-2, the J gene TRBJ1-3, with unresolved D. The CDR3 is made up of 15 amino acids. The germline gives CDR1 SGHTA, CDR2 FQGNSA. Trimming cost V 5 bases and J 0 bases, with 11 bases left between them. The CDR3 DNA reads as TGTGCCAGCAGCCCCAGGTTATCCTCTGGAAACACCATATATTTT. Translated, it gives CASSPRLSSGNTIYF.

V is TRBV11-2 and J is TRBJ1-6; D remains ambiguous. V lost 3 bases and J 0 bases, leaving 3 bases between the germline ends. This CDR3 comprises 14 residues. Germline V gene sequence: CDR1 SGHAT, CDR2 FQNNGV. The CDR3 here is CASSLRSYNSPLHF. In DNA, the CDR3 is TGTGCCAGCAGCTTGCGCTCCTATAATTCACCCCTCCACTTT.

This clone was observed a few times. The CDR3: CASSSSGTGYLYTF. CDR3 DNA: TGTGCCAGCAGCTCCTCCGGGACAGGATATCTCTACACCTTC. The J gene is TRBJ1-2, the V gene TRBV7-9, with 8 bases fitting TRBD1. In germline, CDR1 is SEHNR, CDR2 FQNEAQ (reference sequence). Trimming at V came to 4 bases and at J to 10 bases, leaving 11 bases not matched to a gene. The CDR3 has 14 amino acids.